Each of the 23 T cell receptor beta chains below was sequenced from the same sample in a study of blood T cell repertoires in COVID-19. TCRdb's table, derived via immunoSEQ multiplex PCR, lists solely in-frame clones and lacks some. The table shows around 130,000 clones, with more than 80% occurring only once. Sample: peripheral blood. The receptors come from a woman aged 60-70 years with acute or convalescent COVID-19.

This CDR3 reads CASKPGQGVNYGYTF. DNA of the CDR3: TGTGCCAGTAAACCGGGACAGGGGGTTAACTATGGCTACACCTTC. The rearrangement links TRBV27 to TRBJ1-2; 11 bases line up with TRBD1. The V and J ends lost 9 bases and 1 base, in that order; junction bases with no gene match: 7. Germline CDR1 and CDR2: MNHEY and SMNVEV (reference sequence). CDR3 size: 15 residues.

The J gene is TRBJ2-1, the V gene TRBV24-1, with 8 bases lining up with TRBD1. Germline trimming cut 3 bases from V and 9 bases from J; bases unmatched to any gene: 6. CDR3 length: 14 residues. Germline loops: CDR1 KGHDR, CDR2 SFDVKD. In nucleotides, the CDR3 is TGTGCCACCAGTGATAATACAGGGGGAGGTGAGCAGTTCTTC. Residues: CATSDNTGGGEQFF.

Remarks on this clone: Other DNA sequences in this sample translate to the same CDR3. The chain employs TRBV5-1 and TRBJ2-5; maybe TRBD1 (5 bases). Trimming took 0 bases from V and 4 from J, leaving 13 bases between them. The length of the CDR3 is 15 residues. In germline, CDR1 is SGHRS, CDR2 YFSETQ. The CDR3, as DNA: TGCGCCAGCAGCTTGGGTGGTCAGGGTGGAGAGACCCAGTACTTC. Translating it yields CASSLGGQGGETQYF.

This rearrangement joins TRBV9 to TRBJ2-1; 8 nucleotides line up with TRBD2. This CDR3 region has 17 residues. Looked up from germline, CDR1 is SGDLS and CDR2 is YYNGEE. Trimming took 3 bases from V and 3 from J; bases not matched to a gene: 11. The CDR3 region has the DNA TGTGCCAGCAGCGAGGGGAGCGGGGGTCGAAACTACAATGAGCAGTTCTTC. Its protein product is CASSEGSGGRNYNEQFF.

This clone was seen a handful of times. V gene TRBV19 combines with J gene TRBJ1-2, with D hard to call. The CDR3 runs to 16 residues. V gave up 6 bases and J gave up 6 bases, with 23 bases separating them. Germline V CDR1 and CDR2: LNHDA, SQIVND (reference sequence). The CDR3 region is CASSPAGTAITNGYTF. DNA for the CDR3: TGTGCCAGTAGCCCGGCGGGTACAGCTATCACCAATGGCTACACCTTC. The complete variable domain, with remaining parts taken from reference TRBV19 and TRBJ1-2, reads DGGITQSPKYLFRKEGQNVTLSCEQNLNHDAMYWYRQDPGQGLRLIYYSQIVNDFQKGDIAEGYSVSREKKESFPLTVTSAQKNPTAFYLCASSPAGTAITNGYTFGSGTRLTVV.

The V gene is TRBV7-3, the J gene TRBJ1-2; possibly TRBD1 for D (6 bases). Per the germline V gene, CDR1 is SGHTA and CDR2 is FQGTGA. The CDR3 loop spans 14 amino acids. Trimming cost V 6 bases and J 8 bases, with 19 bases left between them. This CDR3 is CASSSDGRGSGYTF. CDR3 sequence (DNA): TGTGCCAGCAGTTCCGACGGCAGGGGCAGCGGCTACACCTTC.

In DNA, the CDR3 is TGCGCCAGCAGTGAGCCCGGACAGGGCACAGATACGCAGTATTTT. It is translated as CASSEPGQGTDTQYF. The V gene is TRBV10-1, the J gene TRBJ2-3, with 7 positions matching TRBD1. V trimming: 2 bases; J trimming: 1 base; junction bases outside the gene matches: 3. CDR1 WNHNN and CDR2 SYGVQD come from the germline V gene (reference sequence). This CDR3 spans 15 amino acids.

The CDR3 sequence: CASSLREGRRREKLFF. The CDR3 DNA is TGTGCCAGCAGCTTACGGGAGGGCCGACGAAGGGAAAAACTGTTTTTT. The J gene is TRBJ1-4, the V gene TRBV7-9; D gene uncertain. In germline, CDR1 is SEHNR, CDR2 FQNEAQ (reference sequence). The germline V and J ends were trimmed by 2 bases and 8 bases, with 18 bases remaining between them. The CDR3 consists of 16 residues.

CDR3 sequence reads: CASSMDSRVAGELFF. CDR3 DNA sequence: TGTGCCAGTAGTATGGATTCCAGGGTCGCAGGGGAGCTGTTTTTT. The rearrangement uses TRBV19 and TRBJ2-2; D possibly corresponds to TRBD1 (5 bases). Trimming stripped 3 bases from V and 8 bases from J, with 16 bases between. Germline values: CDR1 LNHDA, CDR2 SQIVND (reference sequence). The CDR3 loop spans 15 amino acids.

The chain employs TRBV10-3 and TRBJ1-2; D remains unclear. CDR1 is ENHRY and CDR2 is SYGVKD in the germline V gene. V gave up 3 bases and J gave up 1 base, with 9 bases separating them. This CDR3 comprises 14 residues. The CDR3 sequence: CAISDQASNYGYTF. The CDR3 coding sequence is TGTGCCATCAGTGACCAAGCAAGTAACTATGGCTACACCTTC.

V and J are TRBV7-6 and TRBJ2-5, with TRBD1 as a possible D gene (8 bases). Looked up from germline, CDR1 is SGHVS and CDR2 is FNYEAQ. This CDR3 comprises 15 residues. V was cut by 5 bases and J by 2 bases, with 15 bases left in between. The CDR3 DNA follows: TGTGCCAGCAGCCGCTACAGGGGGGGGCAAGAGACCCAGTACTTC. This gives the protein CASSRYRGGQETQYF. Variable domain in full (rest from reference TRBV7-6 and TRBJ2-5): GAGVSQSPRYKVTKRGQDVALRCDPISGHVSLYWYRQALGQGPEFLTYFNYEAQQDKSGLPNDRFSAERPEGSISTLTIQRTEQRDSAMYRCASSRYRGGQETQYFGPGTRLLVL.

V usage is TRBV19 and J usage is TRBJ2-3; 7 nucleotides align to TRBD1. Trimming took 5 bases from V and 8 from J; bases not matched to a gene: 10. CDR1 is LNHDA and CDR2 is SQIVND in the germline V gene (reference sequence). The CDR3 spans 14 residues. CDR3 residues: CASSLNRGLGTQYF. The CDR3 coding sequence is TGTGCCAGTAGTTTAAACAGGGGTTTAGGTACGCAGTATTTT.

The J gene is TRBJ1-3, the V gene TRBV9; D not certain. Germline V CDR1 and CDR2: SGDLS, YYNGEE. The CDR3 has 14 amino acids. V was pared by 0 bases and J by 6 bases, with 10 bases between. DNA for the CDR3: TGTGCCAGCAGCGTAGGAGGGAACCAAAACACCATATATTTT. It codes for CASSVGGNQNTIYF.

V usage is TRBV6-5 and J usage is TRBJ1-2; TRBD1 is a possible D gene (5 bases). CDR1 and CDR2 (germline): MNHEY, SVGAGI. CDR3 size: 14 residues. V gave up 0 bases and J gave up 8 bases, with 13 bases separating them. CDR3 sequence: CASSYSIRVEGYTF. In DNA form, the CDR3 reads TGTGCCAGCAGTTACTCGATCAGGGTGGAGGGCTACACCTTC.

The chain couples TRBV4-1 to TRBJ1-2; TRBD1 is a possible D gene (5 bases). Trimming removed 4 bases from V and 2 bases from J, with 8 bases in between. The CDR3 is 13 amino acids. The germline gives CDR1 MGHRA, CDR2 YSYEKL. The CDR3 DNA sequence: TGCGCCAGCAGCCTGGGGGGGAACTATGGCTACACCTTC. It yields the protein CASSLGGNYGYTF.

This chain connects TRBV11-2 to TRBJ1-6; 12 bases are a match to TRBD1. V shed 4 bases and J 10 bases; nucleotides not matched to a gene: 2. The germline V gene has CDR1 SGHAT and CDR2 FQNNGV. CDR3 size: 14 residues. CDR3 coding DNA: TGTGCCAGCAGCTCGGGACAGGGGGCGTCACCCCTCCACTTT. Amino acids: CASSSGQGASPLHF. Looking up the rest from reference TRBV11-2 and TRBJ1-6 gives the full variable domain: EAGVAQSPRYKIIEKRQSVAFWCNPISGHATLYWYQQILGQGPKLLIQFQNNGVVDDSQLPKDRFSAERLKGVDSTLKIQPAKLEDSAVYLCASSSGQGASPLHFGNGTRLTVT.

V gene TRBV5-1 combines with J gene TRBJ2-1; 10 bases align to TRBD2. The V gene end was trimmed by 0 bases and the J gene end by 7 bases; junction bases not matched to a gene: 13. Germline values: CDR1 SGHRS, CDR2 YFSETQ. This CDR3 contains 18 residues. DNA of the CDR3: TGCGCCAGCAGCTTGGAGTCAGTGGTAGCGGGGGGAAGGAATGAGCAGTTCTTC. Encoded protein: CASSLESVVAGGRNEQFF.

The table lists this clone with a few counts. Other DNA variants within this sample encode the same CDR3. The V gene is TRBV19, the J gene TRBJ2-5; 7 nucleotides agree with TRBD1. CDR3 length equals 14 residues. Unmatched junction bases numbered 4, after V lost 3 bases and J lost 3 bases. Germline CDR1 LNHDA, CDR2 SQIVND (reference sequence). CDR3 region: CASSIGQAKETQYF. For the CDR3, the DNA is TGTGCCAGTAGTATCGGACAGGCTAAAGAGACCCAGTACTTC.

The chain joins TRBV29-1 to TRBJ1-1; 8 positions match TRBD1. The junction had 6 bases not matched to a gene; V was cut back by 7 bases and J by 8 bases. The length of the CDR3 is 11 residues. Germline CDR1 SQVTM, CDR2 ANQGSEA. The CDR3 DNA reads TGCAGCGCTTGGACAGGGTGGGAAGCTTTCTTT. Its translation is CSAWTGWEAFF.

The V gene is TRBV29-1, the J gene TRBJ2-1, with TRBD2 matching 8 bases. The length of the CDR3 is 15 residues. J gave up 6 bases and V 4 bases, and 11 bases lay outside the gene matches. The germline V gene has CDR1 SQVTM and CDR2 ANQGSEA. The CDR3 DNA sequence: TGCAGCGTTGGAGGGCTGGGCGGGGGGACCAATGAGCAGTTCTTC. It specifies CSVGGLGGGTNEQFF.

V and J are TRBV29-1 and TRBJ1-2; a weak D match, TRBD1 (5 bases). From germline, CDR1 is SQVTM and CDR2 ANQGSEA. V dropped 8 bases and J dropped 8 bases, with 27 bases sitting between them. The CDR3 is 15 residues long. CDR3 nucleotide sequence: TGCAGCTTCCAACGTAGGACATCCCCAGAAGCGGGCTACACCTTC. Protein product: CSFQRRTSPEAGYTF.

The chain joins TRBV5-1 to TRBJ2-1, with D perhaps matching TRBD1 (6 bases). This CDR3 has 15 amino acids. Trimming pared 9 bases from V and 2 bases from J, leaving 18 bases between. Per the germline V gene, CDR1 is SGHRS and CDR2 is YFSETQ. CDR3 coding DNA: TGCGCCACCAGGCTTAGGGACACTACCTACAATGAGCAGTTCTTC. This encodes CATRLRDTTYNEQFF.

The chain couples TRBV11-2 to TRBJ2-7; TRBD2 matches at 7 bases. Germline V gives CDR1 SGHAT, CDR2 FQNNGV. V was pared by 8 bases and J by 1 base, with 5 bases of the junction left unmatched. This CDR3 has 13 residues. CDR3 protein: CASGRGGSYEQYF. In nucleotides, the CDR3 is TGTGCCAGCGGTCGGGGAGGGTCCTACGAGCAGTACTTC.